A single sample is the source of the 16 T cell receptor beta chains below, sequenced in a study of blood T cell repertoires in COVID-19. Here immunoSEQ multiplex PCR was the method, and the copy in TCRdb shows in-frame clones only, minus some. This table has around 270,000 clones, about 89% appearing once. Sequencing used peripheral blood. Every receptor here comes from a man aged 35 to 55 with acute or convalescent COVID-19.

Concerning this clone: The same CDR3 also results from other DNA sequences found in this sample. The genes are TRBV24-1 and TRBJ1-1; TRBD1 is a possible D gene (6 bases). Germline CDR1 reads KGHDR; CDR2 reads SFDVKD. Trimming cost V 3 bases and J 5 bases, with 9 bases left between them. The CDR3 is 13 residues long. CDR3 coding DNA: TGTGCCACCAGTGATCCAGGGGTGACTGAAGCTTTCTTT. Translating gives CATSDPGVTEAFF.

The V and J genes are TRBV19 and TRBJ1-6; D gene uncertain. Deletions cut 5 bases from V and 7 bases from J, with 9 bases between. This CDR3 is built from 13 residues. From germline, CDR1 is LNHDA and CDR2 SQIVND (reference sequence). The CDR3 protein is CASSVRGNSPLHF. Here the CDR3 DNA reads TGTGCCAGTAGTGTCCGCGGGAATTCACCCCTCCACTTT.

The CDR3 bases are TGTGCCACCGGGGACAGGGTAGACCCTGAGCAGTTCTTC. Translating gives CATGDRVDPEQFF. The chain recombines TRBV10-3 with TRBJ2-1; 9 bases are shared with TRBD1. The germline V gene encodes CDR1 ENHRY and CDR2 SYGVKD. The CDR3 runs 13 residues. V dropped 10 bases and J dropped 9; count of bases not matched to a gene: 10.

The CDR3 sequence is CASSLRGYEQYF. CDR3 nucleotides: TGTGCCAGCAGCCTAAGGGGTTACGAGCAGTACTTC. The V gene is TRBV6-5, the J gene TRBJ2-7; weak D call: TRBD1 (5 bases). The length of the CDR3 is 12 residues. In germline, CDR1 is MNHEY, CDR2 SVGAGI. V lost 6 bases, J lost 4 bases, and 10 bases lay in between.

The rearrangement links TRBV6-2 or TRBV6-3 to TRBJ1-5; D remains ambiguous. This CDR3 spans 14 amino acids. Trimming removed 2 bases at V and 1 base at J, with 6 bases between. Germline V lookup: CDR1 MNHEY, CDR2 SVGEGT. The CDR3 loop is CASSYIQSNQPQHF. The CDR3 nucleotides are TGTGCCAGCAGTTACATACAGAGCAATCAGCCCCAGCATTTT.

V gene TRBV11-2 combines with J gene TRBJ1-4; TRBD1 is a possible D gene (5 bases). The CDR3 contains 14 residues. V shed 3 bases and J shed 5 bases, with 10 bases lying between them. CDR1 and CDR2 from the germline V gene are SGHAT and FQNNGV. Here the CDR3 reads CASSFWGGNEKLFF. CDR3 coding DNA: TGTGCCAGCAGCTTCTGGGGGGGGAATGAAAAACTGTTTTTT.

This CDR3 is CATSEQGRETQYF. The CDR3 nucleotides read TGTGCCACCAGTGAGCAGGGCAGGGAGACCCAGTACTTC. J is TRBJ2-5 and V is TRBV24-1, with a possible D match to TRBD1 (5 bases). The ends were cut back, 4 bases at V and 5 bases at J, with 10 bases in the middle. The germline CDR1 and CDR2 sequences are KGHDR and SFDVKD. This CDR3 comprises 13 residues.

Worth noting for this clone: This CDR3 is also generated by other DNA sequences in the sample. In DNA form, the CDR3 reads TGCGCCAGCAAGGAGGGGGCTAATTCACCCCTCCACTTT. It translates to CASKEGANSPLHF. The chain carries TRBV10-1 and TRBJ1-6, with 7 bases matching TRBD1. Germline assignment: CDR1 WNHNN and CDR2 SYGVQD (reference sequence). The length of the CDR3 is 13 residues. V was pared by 7 bases and J by 6 bases, with 3 bases of the junction left unmatched.

The rearrangement joins TRBV28 to TRBJ2-7; D gene unclear. The V gene's germline CDR1 is MDHEN and CDR2 SYDVKM. Deletions cut 6 bases from V and 3 bases from J, with 9 bases between. This CDR3 region has 12 residues. The CDR3 DNA is TGTGCCAGCAGCCCCCTTATCTACGAGCAGTACTTC. This encodes CASSPLIYEQYF.

The gene calls are TRBV5-1 and TRBJ2-7; 9 positions agree with TRBD1. The CDR3 length is 14 residues. Germline V CDR1 and CDR2: SGHRS, YFSETQ. Germline trimming cut 0 bases from V and 6 bases from J; bases unmatched to any gene: 4. The CDR3 DNA follows: TGCGCCAGCAGCTTGGAAGGGACAGGGCTCGAGCAGTACTTC. Its translation: CASSLEGTGLEQYF.

CDR3 nucleotide sequence: TGTGCCAGCAGCCCGGAGGAGCGGGGAGCCAATGAGCAGTTCTTC. Residues: CASSPEERGANEQFF. The chain carries TRBV5-5 and TRBJ2-1, with 7 nucleotides matching TRBD2. Germline V gene data show CDR1 as SGHKS and CDR2 as YYEKEE (reference sequence). This CDR3 contains 15 residues. Germline trimming cut 4 bases from V and 6 bases from J; bases unmatched to any gene: 10.

The V call is TRBV5-6, the J call TRBJ1-2; D call uncertain. The CDR3 is 14 residues long. V gave up 0 bases and J gave up 0 bases, with 6 bases separating them. The V gene's germline CDR1 is SGHDT and CDR2 YYEEEE. CDR3 DNA: TGTGCCAGCAGCTTGGATGCAGCTAACTATGGCTACACCTTC. Translation gives CASSLDAANYGYTF.

The rearrangement uses TRBV24-1 and TRBJ1-5; the D gene is possibly TRBD1 (5 bases). Per the germline V gene, CDR1 is KGHDR and CDR2 is SFDVKD. V lost 3 bases and J 3 bases, leaving 14 bases between the germline ends. The CDR3 spans 16 residues. CDR3 protein: CATSDNSGLTNQPQHF. For the CDR3, the DNA is TGTGCCACCAGTGATAATTCGGGACTCACCAATCAGCCCCAGCATTTT.

V is TRBV4-1 and J is TRBJ2-7; D is unclear. The V end lost 1 base, the J end lost 2 bases, and 12 bases lay between the germline ends. Looked up from germline, CDR1 is MGHRA and CDR2 is YSYEKL. The length of the CDR3 is 15 residues. As DNA, the CDR3 is TGCGCCAGCAGCCAAGGCTCACCAAGCCCCTACGAGCAGTACTTC. Its translation is CASSQGSPSPYEQYF.

In its sample, this clone was seen once. CDR3 bases: TGTGCCAGCAGCCCGGGGGGCCCCTACGAGCAGTACTTC. Amino acid sequence: CASSPGGPYEQYF. The rearrangement links TRBV5-6 to TRBJ2-7, with D tentatively TRBD2 (7 bases). The CDR3 length is 13 residues. V was pared by 4 bases and J by 2 bases, with 10 bases between. Germline CDR1 and CDR2: SGHDT and YYEEEE.

This CDR3 is CASSLGDRDQETQYF. CDR3 coding DNA: TGTGCCAGCAGCTTAGGGGACAGGGACCAAGAGACCCAGTACTTC. The chain combines TRBV11-2 with TRBJ2-5; TRBD1 agrees at 9 bases. This CDR3 spans 15 amino acids. Germline V lookup: CDR1 SGHAT, CDR2 FQNNGV. The ends lost 1 base at V and 0 bases at J; junction bases unmatched: 0.